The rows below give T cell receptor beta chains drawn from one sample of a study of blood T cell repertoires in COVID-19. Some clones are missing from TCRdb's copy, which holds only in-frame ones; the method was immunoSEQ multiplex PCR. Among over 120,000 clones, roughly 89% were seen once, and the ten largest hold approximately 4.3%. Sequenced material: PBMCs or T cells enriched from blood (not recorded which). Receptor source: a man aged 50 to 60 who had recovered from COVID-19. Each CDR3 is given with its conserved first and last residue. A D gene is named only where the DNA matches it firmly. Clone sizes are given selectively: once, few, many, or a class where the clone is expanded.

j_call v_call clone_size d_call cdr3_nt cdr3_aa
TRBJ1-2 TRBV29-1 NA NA TGCAGCGTTGGAACTCCTTCACAGGGCTCAGACTATGGCTACACCTTC CSVGTPSQGSDYGYTF
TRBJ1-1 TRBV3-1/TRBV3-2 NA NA TGTGCCAGCAGCCAAGTTGGGGCCAGGACTGAAGCTTTCTTT CASSQVGARTEAFF
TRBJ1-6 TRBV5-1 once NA TGCGCCAGCAGCTTGATGGTCGCCGGTAATTCACCCCTCCACTTT CASSLMVAGNSPLHF
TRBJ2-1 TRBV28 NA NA TGTGCCAGCACGGAGGCGGTTGGTACCCGGCAGTTCTTC CASTEAVGTRQFF
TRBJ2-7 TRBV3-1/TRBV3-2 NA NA TGTGCCAGCAGCCAAGATTCGGCAGGGTGGTCCTACGAGCAGTACTTC CASSQDSAGWSYEQYF
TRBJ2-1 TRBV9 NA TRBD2 TGTGCCAGCAGCGTAGTGGGCGGGGGGGCCCACAATGAGCAGTTCTTC CASSVVGGGAHNEQFF
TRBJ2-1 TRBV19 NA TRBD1 TGTGCCAGCAAGGGACAGGGGACCTACAATGAGCAGTTCTTC CASKGQGTYNEQFF
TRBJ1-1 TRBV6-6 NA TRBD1 TGTGCCAGCAGTTTACGACAGGGGGGGAACACTGAAGCTTTCTTT CASSLRQGGNTEAFF
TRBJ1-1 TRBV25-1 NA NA TGTGCCAGCACCCGGAACACTGAAGCTTTCTTT CASTRNTEAFF
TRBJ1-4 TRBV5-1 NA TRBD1 TGCGCCAGCAGCTTGGCCGGGACAGGGGCTGAAAAACTGTTTTTT CASSLAGTGAEKLFF